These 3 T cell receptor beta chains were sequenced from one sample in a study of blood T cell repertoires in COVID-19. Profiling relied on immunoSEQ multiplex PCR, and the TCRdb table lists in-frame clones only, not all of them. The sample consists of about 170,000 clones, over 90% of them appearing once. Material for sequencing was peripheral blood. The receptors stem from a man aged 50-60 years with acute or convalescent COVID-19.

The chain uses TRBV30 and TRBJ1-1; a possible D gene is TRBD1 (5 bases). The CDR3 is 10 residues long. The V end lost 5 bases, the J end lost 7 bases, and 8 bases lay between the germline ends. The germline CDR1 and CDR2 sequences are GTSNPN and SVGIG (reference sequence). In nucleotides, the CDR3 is TGTGCCTGGCGGGGGGTTGAAGCTTTCTTT. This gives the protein CAWRGVEAFF.

This CDR3 is CASRPGGNTEAFF. CDR3 DNA: TGTGCCAGCAGGCCAGGGGGAAACACTGAAGCTTTCTTT. This chain links TRBV27 with TRBJ1-1; 7 nucleotides agree with TRBD1. Losses at the gene ends were 6 bases for V and 2 bases for J; bases not matched to a gene: 3. The CDR3 has 13 amino acids. The V gene's germline CDR1 is MNHEY and CDR2 SMNVEV (reference sequence).

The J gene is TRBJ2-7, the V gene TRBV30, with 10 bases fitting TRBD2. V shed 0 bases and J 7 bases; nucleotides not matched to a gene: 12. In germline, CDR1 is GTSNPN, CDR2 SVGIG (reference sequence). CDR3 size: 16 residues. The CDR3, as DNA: TGTGCCTGGAGTGTACGGCTAGCGGGAGCTACGCGAGAGCAGTACTTC. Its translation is CAWSVRLAGATREQYF.